Sequencing of this T cell receptor beta chain was carried out in a study of T cell repertoires in ileal Crohn's disease. Profiled with immunoSEQ multiplex PCR; TCRdb holds only in-frame clones, not every one. The sample has about 62,000 clones; 85% to 90% are singletons. A note on this clone: Its antigen is not identified.

As for time point: neoterminal ileum biopsy at postoperative endoscopy, about 6 months after surgery. Included were adult ileal or ileocolonic Crohn's patients indicated for ileocolonic resection. The CDR3 covers 13 residues. V was shortened by 8 bases and J by 1 base, with 11 bases between the two germline ends. Germline CDR1 reads MNHEY; CDR2 reads SMNVEV (reference sequence). Overall study results and limits: Active smokers at surgery had more clonal expansions than non-smokers.

The chain has TRBV27 and TRBJ2-5; D is uncertain. Material for sequencing was ileal tissue. This clonotype was obtained from an adult with Crohn's disease. CDR3 nucleotide sequence: TGTGCCAGCCGTGAAGACTCCCAAGAGACCCAGTACTTC. Protein sequence: CASREDSQETQYF.